This is a list of T cell receptor beta chains from one sample in a study of CD8 T cells in ankylosing spondylitis. TCRdb reprocessed the 5' RACE reads via MiXCR and lists one record per CDR3 protein. The data hold about 260,000 distinct CDR3 sequences, with more than 20% observed a single time. Input material: blood, either unsorted or a sorted T cell fraction (not recorded which). The receptors were gathered from a male donor with ankylosing spondylitis or in good health (not recorded which). The CDR3 runs from the conserved cysteine through the conserved F or W. Each record gives: D gene, clone size, J gene, V gene, CDR3 protein. D genes are given only for firm matches. Clone size is shown for a subset of rows, as once, few, many or a class of expanded clone.

TRBD2 | many | TRBJ2-1 | TRBV11-2 | CASRAGALAGGFNEQFF
- | - | TRBJ1-2 | TRBV6-5 | CASSYSKVPNYGYTF
TRBD1 | few | TRBJ2-7 | TRBV10-3 | CAISSTGGGSGEQYF
- | - | TRBJ2-7 | TRBV7-8 | CASSLPNSYEQYF
- | - | TRBJ2-3 | TRBV29-1 | CSVGLATDTQYF
- | many | TRBJ1-2 | TRBV10-3 | CAIKEGDTGDFYGYTF
- | - | TRBJ2-5 | TRBV25-1 | CASAEKGLETQYF
- | - | TRBJ1-6 | TRBV2 | CASREEGGGSNSPLHF
- | once | TRBJ2-1 | TRBV29-1 | CSVVGDLGYNEQFF
TRBD1 | few | TRBJ1-2 | TRBV6-1 | CASKKGAKNYGYTF
TRBD2 | once | TRBJ2-3 | TRBV11-2 | CASSFGGGDTQYF
- | - | TRBJ2-5 | TRBV6-1 | CASSEVPRETQYF
TRBD2 | many | TRBJ2-1 | TRBV9 | CASSVGTAGGGYNEQFF
TRBD1 | - | TRBJ1-2 | TRBV4-2 | CASSQDGTANYGYTF
TRBD1 | - | TRBJ2-5 | TRBV15 | CATSRAPGTEQETQYF
- | - | TRBJ1-3 | TRBV3-1 | CASSQGQNTIYF
- | many | TRBJ1-1 | TRBV12-3/TRBV12-4 | CASSPPGHGVTEAFF
- | - | TRBJ2-6 | TRBV7-3 | CASSLSTGRKGSGANVLTF
TRBD2 | many | TRBJ2-1 | TRBV20-1 | CSASGGAWNEQFF
- | many | TRBJ1-3 | TRBV12-3/TRBV12-4 | CASSFGTPYSGNTIYF
- | few | TRBJ2-3 | TRBV20-1 | CSASPGPESGTDTQYF